A single sample gave rise to the 19 T cell receptor beta chains below, sequenced in a study of cytomegalovirus exposure and HLA in healthy donors (dated by TCRdb to 2016 to 2017). Libraries were made using the immunoSEQ multiplex PCR assay. For the multiplex PCR, a mixture combining 60 forward primers for TCR Vbeta segments and 13 reverse primers for TCR Jbeta segments was used. Drawn from immuneACCESS, this table holds only the in-frame rearrangements with V and J called that TCRdb kept. Clones are partly lost; checked studies trace under half to an unresolved V gene and leave the rest unexplained. The table for this sample lists over 150,000 clones; around 74% of them were counted only once. The top ten hold approximately 2.8% of the sample. The sample consisted of PBMCs. The receptors were sampled from a man aged 18-30 years in good health and CMV-seronegative.

This clone showed up just once. V gene TRBV28 combines with J gene TRBJ1-3; unclear D gene. The length of the CDR3 is 16 residues. Germline CDR1 is MDHEN and CDR2 is SYDVKM. Trimming took off 2 bases at V and 3 bases at J, with 14 bases between the two ends. CDR3 protein: CASSLTALRGGNTIYF. In nucleotides, the CDR3 is TGTGCCAGCAGTTTAACGGCTCTCCGGGGTGGAAACACCATATATTTT.

The CDR3 DNA reads as TGTGCCAGCAGCGTAGGCCAGACAAATTCACCCCTCCACTTT. The encoded protein is CASSVGQTNSPLHF. This chain joins TRBV9 and TRBJ1-6, with D unclear. Trimming removed 0 bases from V and 7 bases from J, with 8 bases in between. Germline CDR1 reads SGDLS; CDR2 reads YYNGEE. The length of the CDR3 is 14 residues.

The chain links TRBV28 to TRBJ2-1; 10 bases align to TRBD1. Per the germline V gene, CDR1 is MDHEN and CDR2 is SYDVKM. The J segment lost 13 bases and the V segment lost 9 bases, leaving 15 bases of the junction unmatched. There are 14 residues in the CDR3. As DNA, the CDR3 is TGTGCCAGTCATGCCGGGACAGGGGCCTTAGAACAGTTCTTC. This gives the protein CASHAGTGALEQFF.

This clone was seen only a few times. One junction end does not reproduce the germline sequence, and a read error may be involved. The chain carries TRBV6-1 and TRBJ2-3; 8 bases align to TRBD2. CDR3 length equals 15 residues. Germline CDR1 is MNHNS and CDR2 is SASEGT. Here the CDR3 DNA reads TGTGCCAGCAGCGAAGCCGGCGGGGGGCCAGATACGCAGTATTTT. This translates into CASSEAGGGPDTQYF.

The rearrangement joins TRBV28 to TRBJ2-7; 9 bases agree with TRBD2. Germline CDR1 and CDR2: MDHEN and SYDVKM. The CDR3 extends over 14 amino acids. J lost 1 base, V lost 6 bases, and 4 bases had no gene match. The CDR3 coding sequence is TGTGCCAGCAGGCCGGGACTAGCTTCCTACGAGCAGTACGTC. Translating gives CASRPGLASYEQYV.

The sample holds one count of this clone. This chain uses TRBV6-1 with TRBJ2-1; D possibly corresponds to TRBD1 (5 bases). This CDR3 has 15 amino acids. V was trimmed by 0 bases and J by 7 bases, leaving 13 bases between them. Germline CDR1 reads MNHNS; CDR2 reads SASEGT. The CDR3 region has the DNA TGTGCCAGCAGTGAAGCTGGGCAGGGTAGGAATGAGCAGTTCTTC. This encodes CASSEAGQGRNEQFF.

This chain links TRBV5-1 with TRBJ2-5; 8 positions agree with TRBD2. The end of the DNA fits TRBJ2-7 better, so the J call may be wrong. Germline V lookup: CDR1 SGHRS, CDR2 YFSETQ. The CDR3 has 16 residues. The CDR3 loop reads CASSLADGGETYEQYF. CDR3 bases: TGCGCCAGCAGCTTGGCCGACGGGGGGGAAACCTACGAGCAGTACTTC.

The chain links TRBV10-3 to TRBJ1-2, with D hard to call. Trimming pared 4 bases from V and 2 bases from J, leaving 5 bases between. Looked up from germline, CDR1 is ENHRY and CDR2 is SYGVKD. This CDR3 has 12 residues. CDR3 amino acids: CAISAANYGYTF. The DNA for the CDR3 is TGTGCCATCAGTGCTGCGAACTATGGCTACACCTTC.

This chain connects TRBV30 to TRBJ1-2; a possible D gene is TRBD1 (5 bases). The CDR3 is 19 amino acids. Trimming took off 0 bases at V and 0 bases at J, with 23 bases between the two ends. Germline V lookup: CDR1 GTSNPN, CDR2 SVGIG (reference sequence). The CDR3 nucleotides are TGTGCCTGGAGTGTTTCGAGCGTCCCAGGGTTCCGTTCTAACTATGGCTACACCTTC. Its translation is CAWSVSSVPGFRSNYGYTF. Variable domain in full (rest from reference TRBV30 and TRBJ1-2): SQTIHQWPATLVQPVGSPLSLECTVEGTSNPNLYWYRQAAGRGLQLLFYSVGIGQISSEVPQNLSASRPQDRQFILSSKKLLLSDSGFYLCAWSVSSVPGFRSNYGYTFGSGTRLTVV.

CDR3 DNA: TGTGCCAGCAGCTTAGATACAGGGAGCGGCTACACCTTC. Translating it yields CASSLDTGSGYTF. The chain joins TRBV5-6 to TRBJ1-2; D is perhaps TRBD1 (6 bases). CDR1 and CDR2 from the germline V gene are SGHDT and YYEEEE. CDR3 size: 13 residues. With 2 bases removed from V and 8 bases from J, the gap between germline ends came to 13 bases.

The chain combines TRBV19 with TRBJ1-6; tentatively, D is TRBD1 (5 bases). There are 14 residues in the CDR3. Trimming stripped 10 bases from V and 5 bases from J, with 15 bases between. Germline V CDR1 and CDR2: LNHDA, SQIVND (reference sequence). CDR3 nucleotide sequence: TGTGCCACTCCGACAGTCACGGATAATTCACCCCTCCACTTT. Its protein product is CATPTVTDNSPLHF.

CDR3 in amino acids: CASSQDPGTSGGYTDTQYF. CDR3 coding DNA: TGCGCCAGCAGCCAAGACCCAGGCACTAGCGGGGGGTACACAGATACGCAGTATTTT. This chain uses TRBV4-3 with TRBJ2-3; 12 bases line up with TRBD2. This CDR3 comprises 19 residues. V lost 0 bases and J lost 2; bases outside the gene matches: 9. Germline CDR1 and CDR2: LGHNA and YSLEER.

In its sample, this clone was seen a few times. J is TRBJ2-3 and V is TRBV2; D not resolved. Trimming left V 6 bases short and J 1 base short, with 8 bases between. Looked up from germline, CDR1 is SNHLY and CDR2 is FYNNEI. CDR3 length equals 13 residues. CDR3 loop: CASRNTGTDTQYF. The CDR3 DNA reads TGTGCCAGCAGGAACACAGGCACAGATACGCAGTATTTT.

This clone came up a few times. The chain joins TRBV5-1 to TRBJ2-1, with 9 bases that match TRBD1. Germline V gene lookup returns CDR1 SGHRS and CDR2 YFSETQ. The CDR3 covers 15 residues. Losses at the gene ends were 2 bases for V and 3 bases for J; bases not matched to a gene: 3. The CDR3 bases are TGCGCCAGCAGCTTTGGGGACAGGGACTACAATGAGCAGTTCTTC. This encodes CASSFGDRDYNEQFF.

The chain employs TRBV5-1 and TRBJ1-1; D gene ambiguous. V shed 4 bases and J shed 1 base, with 11 bases lying between them. Germline loops: CDR1 SGHRS, CDR2 YFSETQ. The CDR3 has 14 amino acids. The CDR3 reads CASSPGPSNTEAFF. CDR3 in DNA: TGCGCCAGCAGCCCAGGCCCCTCGAACACTGAAGCTTTCTTT.

The chain has TRBV7-3 and TRBJ2-3; 7 nucleotides align to TRBD1. Germline CDR1 reads SGHTA; CDR2 reads FQGTGA. This CDR3 has 13 amino acids. J lost 6 bases, V lost 5 bases, and 5 bases had no gene match. In DNA form, the CDR3 reads TGTGCCAGCAGCCCGACAGGGACCGATACGCAGTATTTT. Its protein is CASSPTGTDTQYF.

This clone was detected a few times. The chain combines TRBV28 with TRBJ1-1, with TRBD1 matching 9 bases. V gave up 7 bases and J gave up 2 bases; unmatched junction bases: 5. Germline CDR1 MDHEN, CDR2 SYDVKM. This CDR3 is 14 amino acids long. The CDR3 DNA reads as TGTGCCAGCACCGGGGACAGGGATAACACTGAAGCTTTCTTT. Protein: CASTGDRDNTEAFF.

The chain has TRBV14 and TRBJ2-7; D remains unclear. Between the trimmed V and J ends, which lost 2 bases and 3 bases, there was a span of 5 bases. There are 12 residues in the CDR3. Germline V gene lookup returns CDR1 SGHDN and CDR2 FVKESK. The DNA for the CDR3 is TGTGCCAGCAGCCAACACGGCTACGAGCAGTACTTC. It encodes CASSQHGYEQYF.

The chain couples TRBV18 to TRBJ2-1; 8 bases match TRBD1. Germline loops: CDR1 KGHSH, CDR2 LQKENI. Trimming removed 0 bases from V and 3 bases from J; junction bases left unmatched: 13. This CDR3 contains 19 residues. CDR3 sequence reads: CASSPPVAQGAPLYNEQFF. CDR3 nucleotide sequence: TGTGCCAGCTCACCACCGGTTGCCCAGGGGGCCCCACTCTACAATGAGCAGTTCTTC.